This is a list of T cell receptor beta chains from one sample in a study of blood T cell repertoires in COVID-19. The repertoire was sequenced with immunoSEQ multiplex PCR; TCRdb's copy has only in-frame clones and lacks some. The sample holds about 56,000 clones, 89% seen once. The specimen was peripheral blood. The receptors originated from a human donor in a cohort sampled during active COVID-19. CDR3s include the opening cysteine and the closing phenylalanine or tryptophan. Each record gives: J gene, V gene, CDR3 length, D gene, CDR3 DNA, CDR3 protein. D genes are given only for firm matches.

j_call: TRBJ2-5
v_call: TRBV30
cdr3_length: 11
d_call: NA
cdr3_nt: TGTGCCTGGACTTTGCAAGAGACCCAGTACTTC
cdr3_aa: CAWTLQETQYF

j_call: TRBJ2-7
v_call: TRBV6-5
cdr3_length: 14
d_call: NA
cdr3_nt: TGTGCCAGCCATACGCCCAGGCTCTCCTACGAGCAGTACTTC
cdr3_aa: CASHTPRLSYEQYF

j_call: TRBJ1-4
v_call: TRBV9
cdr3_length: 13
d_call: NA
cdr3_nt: TGTGCCAGCAGCGTAGGCAGGGATGGAAAACTGTTTTTT
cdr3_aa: CASSVGRDGKLFF

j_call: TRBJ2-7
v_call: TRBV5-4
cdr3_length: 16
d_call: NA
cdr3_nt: TGTGCCAGCAGCTTGGGGGGGGTGAAACCGTTCTACGAGCAGTACTTC
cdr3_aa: CASSLGGVKPFYEQYF

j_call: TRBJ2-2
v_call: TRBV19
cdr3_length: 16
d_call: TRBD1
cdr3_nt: TGTGCCAGTAGTTCAAGGACAGGTCGTGGCACCGGGGAGCTGTTTTTT
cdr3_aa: CASSSRTGRGTGELFF

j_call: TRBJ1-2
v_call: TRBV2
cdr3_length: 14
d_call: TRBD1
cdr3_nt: TGTGCCAGCGGAACGGGACAGTCGACCTATGGCTACACCTTC
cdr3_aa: CASGTGQSTYGYTF

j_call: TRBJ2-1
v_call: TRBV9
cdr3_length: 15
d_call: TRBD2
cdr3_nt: TGTGCCAGCAGCGTAAGCGGGGGTTCCTACAATGAGCAGTTCTTC
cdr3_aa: CASSVSGGSYNEQFF

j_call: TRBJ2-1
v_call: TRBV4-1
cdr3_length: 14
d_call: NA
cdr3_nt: TGCGCCAGCAGCCAACGCCCCACAGGGCATGAGCAGTTCTTC
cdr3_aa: CASSQRPTGHEQFF

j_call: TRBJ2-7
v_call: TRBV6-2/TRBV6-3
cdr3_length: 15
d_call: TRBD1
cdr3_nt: TGTGCCAGCAGTTACCTAGGACAGGGAGGCTACGAGCAGTACTTC
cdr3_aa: CASSYLGQGGYEQYF

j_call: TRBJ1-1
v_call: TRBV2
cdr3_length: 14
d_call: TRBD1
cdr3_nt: TGTGCCAGCAGAGAGGACAGGTTGAACACTGAAGCTTTCTTT
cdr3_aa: CASREDRLNTEAFF

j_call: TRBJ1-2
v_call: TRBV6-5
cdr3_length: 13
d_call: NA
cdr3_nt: TGTGCCAGCAGTTATTCGGGAGGGCGAGGCTACACCTTC
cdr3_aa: CASSYSGGRGYTF

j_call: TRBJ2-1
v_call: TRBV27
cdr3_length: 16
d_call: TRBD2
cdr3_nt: TGTGCCAGCAGTTTTTCAGCGGGGGCCTCCTACAATGAGCAGTTCTTC
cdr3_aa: CASSFSAGASYNEQFF

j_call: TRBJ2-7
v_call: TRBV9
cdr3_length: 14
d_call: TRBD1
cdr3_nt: TGTGCCAGCAGCGCGGGGACAGGGTGGTACGAGCAGTACTTC
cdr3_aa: CASSAGTGWYEQYF

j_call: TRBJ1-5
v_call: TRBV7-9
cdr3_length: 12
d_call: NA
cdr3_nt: TGTGCCAGCAGCAATTCCCTTGAGCCCCAGCATTTT
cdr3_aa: CASSNSLEPQHF

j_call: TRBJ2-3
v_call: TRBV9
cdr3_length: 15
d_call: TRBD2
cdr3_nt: TGTGCCAGCAGCGTCAGCGGGGGGGTTCCAGATACGCAGTATTTT
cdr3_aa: CASSVSGGVPDTQYF

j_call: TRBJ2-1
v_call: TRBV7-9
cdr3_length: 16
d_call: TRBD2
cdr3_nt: TGTGCCAGCAGCTTAGAACTTGCGGGGGGCAAGAATGAGCAGTTCTTC
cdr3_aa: CASSLELAGGKNEQFF

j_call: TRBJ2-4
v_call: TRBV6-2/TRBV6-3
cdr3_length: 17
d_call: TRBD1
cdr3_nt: TGTGCCAGCAGTTACGGCCAGGGGGCGTGGGCCAAAAACATTCAGTACTTC
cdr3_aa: CASSYGQGAWAKNIQYF

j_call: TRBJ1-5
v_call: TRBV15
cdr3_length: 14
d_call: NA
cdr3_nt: TGTGCCACCAGAGCGGGGACAACAAATCAGCCCCAGCATTTT
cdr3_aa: CATRAGTTNQPQHF

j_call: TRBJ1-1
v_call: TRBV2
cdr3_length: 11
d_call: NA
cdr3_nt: TGTGCCAGCAGGAGACAGATTGAAGCTTTCTTT
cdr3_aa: CASRRQIEAFF

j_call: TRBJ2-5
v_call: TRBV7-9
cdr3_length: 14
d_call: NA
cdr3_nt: TGTGCCAGCAGCTTAGGGGGGGTTACAGAGACCCAGTACTTC
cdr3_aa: CASSLGGVTETQYF

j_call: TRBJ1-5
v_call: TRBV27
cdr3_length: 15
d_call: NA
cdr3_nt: TGTGCCAGCAGTTTAGAGGGAAGGAGCAATCAGCCCCAGCATTTT
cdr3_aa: CASSLEGRSNQPQHF

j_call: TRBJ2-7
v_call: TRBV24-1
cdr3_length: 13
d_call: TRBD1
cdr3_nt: TGTGCCACCAGCGAGACAGGGTACAACGAGCAGTACTTC
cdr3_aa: CATSETGYNEQYF

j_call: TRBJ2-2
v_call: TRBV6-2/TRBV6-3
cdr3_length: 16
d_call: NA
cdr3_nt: TGTGCCAGCACCCCGCCGGGAGCGGAAAACACCGGGGAGCTGTTTTTT
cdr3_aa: CASTPPGAENTGELFF

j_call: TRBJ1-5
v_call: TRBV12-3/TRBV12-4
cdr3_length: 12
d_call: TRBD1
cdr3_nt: TGTGCCAGCAGTTTGGGGGGACAGGCCCAGCATTTT
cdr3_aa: CASSLGGQAQHF

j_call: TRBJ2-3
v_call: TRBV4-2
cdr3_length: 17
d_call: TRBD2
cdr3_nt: TGTGCCAGCAGCCAAGACTCTGCGGGGGGCCTCACAGATACGCAGTATTTT
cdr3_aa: CASSQDSAGGLTDTQYF

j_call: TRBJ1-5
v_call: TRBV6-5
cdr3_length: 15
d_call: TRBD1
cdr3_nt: TGTGCCAGCATTCCCGGGACAGGGGTATATCAGCCCCAGCATTTT
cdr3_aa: CASIPGTGVYQPQHF

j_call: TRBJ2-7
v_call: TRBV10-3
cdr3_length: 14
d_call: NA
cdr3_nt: TGTGCCATCAGTGAGTCGGGGACTCACTACGAGCAGTACTTC
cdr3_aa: CAISESGTHYEQYF

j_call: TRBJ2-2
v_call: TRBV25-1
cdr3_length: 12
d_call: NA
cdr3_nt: TGTGCCAGCAGTGGGACAACCGGGGAGCTGTTTTTT
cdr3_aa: CASSGTTGELFF

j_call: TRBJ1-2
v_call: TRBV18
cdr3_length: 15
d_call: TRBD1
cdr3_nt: TGTGCCAGCTCACCGGCGCAGGGGGTCAACTATGGCTACACCTTC
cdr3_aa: CASSPAQGVNYGYTF

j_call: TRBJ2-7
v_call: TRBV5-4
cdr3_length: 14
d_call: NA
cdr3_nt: TGTGCCAGCAGCTTTGGGACACGCGCCTACGAGCAGTACTTC
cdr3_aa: CASSFGTRAYEQYF

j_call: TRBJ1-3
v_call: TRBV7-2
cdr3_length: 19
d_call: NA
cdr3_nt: TGTGCCAGCAGCCCGCGGAGGGGCGGGACTAGACCTTCTGGAAACACCATATATTTT
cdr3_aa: CASSPRRGGTRPSGNTIYF

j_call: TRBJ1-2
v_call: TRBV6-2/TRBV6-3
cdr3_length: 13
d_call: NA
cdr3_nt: TGTGCCAGCAGTTGGGAGGGACACTATGGCTACACCTTC
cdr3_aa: CASSWEGHYGYTF

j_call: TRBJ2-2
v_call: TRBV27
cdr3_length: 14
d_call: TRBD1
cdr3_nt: TGTGCCAGCAGTGCGGACAGGTCCACCGGGGAGCTGTTTTTT
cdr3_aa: CASSADRSTGELFF